The text below deals with one T cell receptor beta chain. These data are taken from a study of blood T cells in healthy people across ages. The germline gives CDR1 MNHEY, CDR2 SVGEGT. V shed 2 bases, J shed 12 bases, and the junction held 4 bases outside the gene matches. CDR3 length: 12 residues. Then a second PCR, running about 7 to 11 cycles, was carried out with a sample-barcoded 5' primer and a J-beta primer mix. TCRdb passed the 5' RACE reads through MiXCR, listing each CDR3 protein once. This sample carries fewer than 950,000 distinct CDR3 sequences, 53% of them seen once, and the ten largest clones take approximately 41%.

The rearrangement links TRBV6-2 or TRBV6-3 to TRBJ2-1; 7 positions match TRBD2. This TCR derives from a man at least 80 years old in good health. The sequenced material came from blood. CDR3 sequence reads: CASSYGGSRQFF. The DNA for the CDR3 is TGTGCCAGCAGTTACGGCGGGAGTAGGCAGTTCTTC.